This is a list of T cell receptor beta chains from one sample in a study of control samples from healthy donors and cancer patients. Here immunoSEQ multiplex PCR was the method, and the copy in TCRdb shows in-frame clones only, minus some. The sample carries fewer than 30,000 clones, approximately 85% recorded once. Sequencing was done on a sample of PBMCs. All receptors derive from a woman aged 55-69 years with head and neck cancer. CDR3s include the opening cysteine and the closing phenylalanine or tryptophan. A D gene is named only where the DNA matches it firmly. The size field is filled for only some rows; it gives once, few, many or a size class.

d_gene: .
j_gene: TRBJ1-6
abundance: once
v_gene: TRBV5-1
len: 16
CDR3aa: CASSLSRGSYNSPLHF
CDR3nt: TGCGCCAGCAGCTTATCTAGGGGCTCCTATAATTCACCCCTCCACTTT

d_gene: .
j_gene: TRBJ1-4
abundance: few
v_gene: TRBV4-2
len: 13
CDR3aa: CASSQVFPGKLFF
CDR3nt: TGTGCCAGCAGCCAAGTCTTCCCCGGGAAACTGTTTTTT

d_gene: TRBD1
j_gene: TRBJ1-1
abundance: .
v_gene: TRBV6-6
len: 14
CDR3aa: CASSYGQGGPEAFF
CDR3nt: TGTGCCAGCAGTTACGGTCAGGGGGGGCCTGAAGCTTTCTTT

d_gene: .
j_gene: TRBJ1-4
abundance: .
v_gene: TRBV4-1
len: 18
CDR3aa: CASSQDQGGVGANEKLFF
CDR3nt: TGCGCCAGCAGCCAAGATCAGGGAGGGGTGGGGGCTAATGAAAAACTGTTTTTT

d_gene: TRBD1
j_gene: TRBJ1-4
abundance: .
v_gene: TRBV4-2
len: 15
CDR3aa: CASSQMTGPNEKLFF
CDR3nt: TGTGCCAGCAGCCAAATGACAGGGCCTAATGAAAAACTGTTTTTT

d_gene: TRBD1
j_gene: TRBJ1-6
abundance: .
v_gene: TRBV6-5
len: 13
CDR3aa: CATRTGNNSPLHF
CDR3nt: TGTGCCACACGGACAGGGAATAATTCACCCCTCCACTTT

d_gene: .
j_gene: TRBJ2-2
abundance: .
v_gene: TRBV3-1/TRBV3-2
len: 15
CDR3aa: CASSRLTRGTGELFF
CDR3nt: TGTGCCAGCAGCCGCCTGACCAGGGGCACCGGGGAGCTGTTTTTT

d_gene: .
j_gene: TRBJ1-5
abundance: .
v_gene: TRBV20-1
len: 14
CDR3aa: CSASTPLSNQPQHF
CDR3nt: TGCAGTGCTAGTACCCCTCTAAGCAATCAGCCCCAGCATTTT

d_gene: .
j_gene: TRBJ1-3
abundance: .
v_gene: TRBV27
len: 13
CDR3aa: CASSPSTGNTIYF
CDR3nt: TGTGCCAGCAGTCCATCCACTGGAAACACCATATATTTT

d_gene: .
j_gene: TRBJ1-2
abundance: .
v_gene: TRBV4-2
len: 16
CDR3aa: CASSPEGGSLLYGYTF
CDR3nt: TGTGCCAGCAGCCCCGAGGGGGGTTCTTTGCTCTATGGCTACACCTTC

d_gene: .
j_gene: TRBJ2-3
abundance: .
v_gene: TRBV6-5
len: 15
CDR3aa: CASSMTGTSTDTQYF
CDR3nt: TGTGCCAGCAGTATGACCGGGACTAGCACAGATACGCAGTATTTT

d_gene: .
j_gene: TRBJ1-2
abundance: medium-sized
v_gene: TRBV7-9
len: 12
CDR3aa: CALGWGGYGYTF
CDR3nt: TGTGCCCTCGGTTGGGGTGGCTATGGCTACACCTTC

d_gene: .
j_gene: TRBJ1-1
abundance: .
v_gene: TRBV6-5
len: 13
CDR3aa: CASSYLGNTEAFF
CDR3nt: TGTGCCAGCAGTTACCTTGGGAACACTGAAGCTTTCTTT

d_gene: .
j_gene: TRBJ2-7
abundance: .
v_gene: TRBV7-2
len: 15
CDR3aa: CASSSLGGSSYEQYF
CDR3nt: TGTGCCAGCAGCTCGTTAGGGGGGAGCTCCTACGAGCAGTACTTC

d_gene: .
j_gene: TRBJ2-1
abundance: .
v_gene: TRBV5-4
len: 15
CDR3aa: CASSLEVSSYNEQFF
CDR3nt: TGTGCCAGCAGCTTGGAAGTGAGCTCCTACAATGAGCAGTTCTTC

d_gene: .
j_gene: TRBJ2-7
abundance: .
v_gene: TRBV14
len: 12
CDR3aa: CASSHTGYEQYF
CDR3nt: TGTGCCAGCAGCCACACAGGCTACGAGCAGTACTTC

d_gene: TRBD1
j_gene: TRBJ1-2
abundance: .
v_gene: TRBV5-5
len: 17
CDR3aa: CASSLGATGGYNYGYTF
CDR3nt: TGTGCCAGCAGCTTGGGGGCGACAGGGGGTTATAACTATGGCTACACCTTC

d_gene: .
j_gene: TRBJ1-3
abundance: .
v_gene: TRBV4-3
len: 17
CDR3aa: CASSQDSNRLFGNTIYF
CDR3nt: TGCGCCAGCAGCCAAGATAGTAATAGGCTTTTTGGAAACACCATATATTTT

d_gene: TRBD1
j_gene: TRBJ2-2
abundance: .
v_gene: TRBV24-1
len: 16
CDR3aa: CATSDLRQGNTGELFF
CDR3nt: TGTGCCACCAGTGATTTGAGACAGGGGAACACCGGGGAGCTGTTTTTT

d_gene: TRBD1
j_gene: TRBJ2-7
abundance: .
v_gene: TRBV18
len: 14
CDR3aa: CASSPGTGTYEQYF
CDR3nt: TGTGCCAGCTCACCCGGGACAGGTACCTACGAGCAGTACTTC

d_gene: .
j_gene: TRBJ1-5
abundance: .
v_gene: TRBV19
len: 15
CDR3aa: CASSISGYSNQPQHF
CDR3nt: TGTGCCAGTAGTATATCAGGGTATAGCAATCAGCCCCAGCATTTT

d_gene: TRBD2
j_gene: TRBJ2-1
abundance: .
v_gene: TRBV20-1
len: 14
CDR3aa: CSASELAGDNEQFF
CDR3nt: TGCAGTGCTAGTGAACTAGCGGGAGACAATGAGCAGTTCTTC

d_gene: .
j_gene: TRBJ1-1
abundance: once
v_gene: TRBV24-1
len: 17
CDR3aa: CATSDPQVGTMNTEAFF
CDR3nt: TGTGCCACCAGTGACCCCCAGGTCGGAACGATGAACACTGAAGCTTTCTTT

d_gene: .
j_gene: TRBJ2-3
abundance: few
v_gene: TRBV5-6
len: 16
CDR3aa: CASSLGAATSTDTQYF
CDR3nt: TGTGCCAGCAGCTTGGGGGCAGCGACTAGCACAGATACGCAGTATTTT

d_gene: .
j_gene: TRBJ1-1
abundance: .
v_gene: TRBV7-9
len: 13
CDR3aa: CASSGDINTEAFF
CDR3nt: TGTGCCAGCAGCGGAGACATAAACACTGAAGCTTTCTTT

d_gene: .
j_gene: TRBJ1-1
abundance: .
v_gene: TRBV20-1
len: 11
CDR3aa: CSALRTVEAFF
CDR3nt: TGCAGTGCTTTAAGGACAGTGGAAGCTTTCTTT

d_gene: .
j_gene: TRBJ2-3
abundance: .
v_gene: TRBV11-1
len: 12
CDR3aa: CASSPGADTQYF
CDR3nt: TGTGCCAGCAGCCCGGGGGCAGATACGCAGTATTTT

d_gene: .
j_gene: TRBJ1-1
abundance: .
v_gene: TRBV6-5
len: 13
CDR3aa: CASRGHFNTEAFF
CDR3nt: TGTGCCAGCAGGGGACATTTTAACACTGAAGCTTTCTTT

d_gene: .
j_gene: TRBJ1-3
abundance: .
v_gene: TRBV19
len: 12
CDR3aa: CASRPFENTIYF
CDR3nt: TGTGCCAGTAGACCCTTTGAAAACACCATATATTTT

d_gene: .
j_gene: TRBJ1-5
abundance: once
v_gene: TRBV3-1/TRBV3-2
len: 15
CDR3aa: CASSQGGQGRQPQHF
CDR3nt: TGTGCCAGCAGCCAAGGGGGCCAGGGCCGTCAGCCCCAGCATTTT

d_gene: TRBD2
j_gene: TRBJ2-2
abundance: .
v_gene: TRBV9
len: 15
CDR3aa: CASSVSGRAPGELFF
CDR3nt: TGTGCCAGCAGCGTAAGCGGGAGGGCCCCCGGGGAGCTGTTTTTT

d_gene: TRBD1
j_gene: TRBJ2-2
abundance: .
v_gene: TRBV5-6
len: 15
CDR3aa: CASSLGQGNTGELFF
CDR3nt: TGTGCCAGCAGCTTGGGACAGGGAAACACCGGGGAGCTGTTTTTT

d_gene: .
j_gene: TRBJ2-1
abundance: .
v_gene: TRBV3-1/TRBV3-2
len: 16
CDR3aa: CASSQVGRGYGDEQFF
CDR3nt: TGTGCCAGCAGCCAAGTTGGCAGGGGCTATGGTGATGAGCAGTTCTTC

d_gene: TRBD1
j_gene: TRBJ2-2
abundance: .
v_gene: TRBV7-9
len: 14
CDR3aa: CASSPQGNYGELFF
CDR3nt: TGTGCCAGCAGCCCACAGGGGAATTACGGGGAGCTGTTTTTT

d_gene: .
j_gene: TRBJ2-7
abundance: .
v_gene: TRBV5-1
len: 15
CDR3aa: CASSSGAGVKDEQYF
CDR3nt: TGCGCCAGCAGCTCGGGGGCAGGGGTAAAGGACGAGCAGTACTTC

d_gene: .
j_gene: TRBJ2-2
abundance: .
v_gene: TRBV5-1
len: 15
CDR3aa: CASSLEARQGGELFF
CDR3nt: TGCGCCAGCAGCTTGGAGGCGAGGCAGGGTGGGGAGCTGTTTTTT

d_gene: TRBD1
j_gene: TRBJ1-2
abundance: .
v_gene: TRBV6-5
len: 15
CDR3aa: CASSWTGGPDYGYTF
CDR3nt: TGTGCCAGCAGTTGGACAGGGGGCCCAGACTATGGCTACACCTTC

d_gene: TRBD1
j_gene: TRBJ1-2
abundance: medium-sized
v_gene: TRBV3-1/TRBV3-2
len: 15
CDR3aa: CASSQAPDRGPGYTF
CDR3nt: TGTGCCAGCAGCCAAGCCCCGGACAGGGGGCCTGGCTACACCTTC

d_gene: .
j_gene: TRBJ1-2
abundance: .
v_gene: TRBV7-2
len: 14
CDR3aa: CASSPGRGYNGYTF
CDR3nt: TGTGCCAGCAGCCCGGGCAGGGGTTATAATGGCTACACCTTC

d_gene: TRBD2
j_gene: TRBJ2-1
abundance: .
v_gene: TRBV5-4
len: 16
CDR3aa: CASSRPGTSGSNEQFF
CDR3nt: TGTGCCAGCAGCCGGCCCGGGACTAGTGGGTCCAATGAGCAGTTCTTC

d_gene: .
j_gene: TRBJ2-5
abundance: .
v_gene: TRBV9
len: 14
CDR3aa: CASSVGQKQETQYF
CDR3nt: TGTGCCAGCAGCGTAGGACAGAAACAAGAGACCCAGTACTTC

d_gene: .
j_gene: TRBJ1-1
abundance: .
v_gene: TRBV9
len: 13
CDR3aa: CASSVRVGTEAFF
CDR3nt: TGTGCCAGCAGCGTCAGGGTCGGCACTGAAGCTTTCTTT

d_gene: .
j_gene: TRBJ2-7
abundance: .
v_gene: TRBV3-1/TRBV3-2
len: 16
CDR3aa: CASSQVLWGLSYEQYF
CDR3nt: TGTGCCAGCAGCCAAGTTCTCTGGGGCCTCTCCTACGAGCAGTACTTC

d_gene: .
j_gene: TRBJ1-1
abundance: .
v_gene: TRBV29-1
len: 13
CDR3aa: CSVERTGGTEAFF
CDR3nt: TGCAGCGTTGAAAGGACCGGGGGTACTGAAGCTTTCTTT

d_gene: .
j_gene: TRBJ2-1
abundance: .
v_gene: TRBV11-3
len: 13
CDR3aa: CASSYARLGEQFF
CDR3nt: TGTGCCAGCAGCTACGCCCGATTAGGTGAGCAGTTCTTC

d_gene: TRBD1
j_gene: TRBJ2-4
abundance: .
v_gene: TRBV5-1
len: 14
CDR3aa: CASSLGQGEDIQYF
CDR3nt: TGCGCCAGCAGCTTGGGACAGGGGGAGGACATTCAGTACTTC

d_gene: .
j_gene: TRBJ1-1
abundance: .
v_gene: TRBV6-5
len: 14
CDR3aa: CASSYAQVNTEAFF
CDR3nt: TGTGCCAGCAGTTATGCCCAGGTGAACACTGAAGCTTTCTTT

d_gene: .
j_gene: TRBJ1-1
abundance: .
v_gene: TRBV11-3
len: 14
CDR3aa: CASSFFQGNTEAFF
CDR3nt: TGTGCCAGCAGCTTCTTTCAGGGAAACACTGAAGCTTTCTTT

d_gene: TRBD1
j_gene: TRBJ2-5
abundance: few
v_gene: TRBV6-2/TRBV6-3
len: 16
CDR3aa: CASSYDPGTVQETQYF
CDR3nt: TGTGCCAGCAGTTACGATCCTGGGACAGTCCAAGAGACCCAGTACTTC

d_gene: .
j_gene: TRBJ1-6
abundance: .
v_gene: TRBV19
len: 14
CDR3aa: CASSIDGLNSPLHF
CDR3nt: TGTGCCAGTAGTATAGATGGACTGAATTCACCCCTCCACTTT

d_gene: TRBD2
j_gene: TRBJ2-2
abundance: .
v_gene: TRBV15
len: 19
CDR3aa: CATSRDDRGSSHSTGELFF
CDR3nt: TGTGCCACCAGCAGAGATGATCGCGGGAGCTCTCACTCCACCGGGGAGCTGTTTTTT

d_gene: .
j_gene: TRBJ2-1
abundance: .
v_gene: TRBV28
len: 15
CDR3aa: CASTQGGVSYNEQFF
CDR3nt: TGTGCCAGCACCCAAGGCGGAGTGTCCTACAATGAGCAGTTCTTC